Reported below is one T cell receptor beta chain. This clone's antigen is unknown. Per-nucleotide qualities are absent, and no much larger clonotype sits a single base away. What the time point label conveys for this sample: cycle 4 day 1 (C4D1), after more than 5 weeks of nivolumab. Every trial patient had relapsed after autologous stem cell transplantation, and cohorts A, B and C differed in prior brentuximab vedotin exposure. The trial cohort was composed of over 50 patients with relapsed/refractory classical Hodgkin lymphoma, for whom complete response, partial response or progressive disease was recorded as best overall response. Trial patients were treated with single-agent nivolumab in the multi-cohort phase II CheckMate 205 trial. An independent review committee assessed best overall response using the 2007 International Working Group response criteria. Trial PBMCs were obtained immediately prior to nivolumab initiation (C1D1) and on therapy at cycle 2 day 1 and cycle 4 day 1. Peripheral blood was collected in 8 mL Vacutainer Cell Preparation Tubes, from which PBMCs were isolated by centrifugation and then cryopreserved.

These data are taken from a study of PD-1 blockade in classical Hodgkin lymphoma (TCRdb year 2020). Broadly, across the study: Nivolumab dosing was 3 mg/kg intravenously every 2 weeks, continuing until either disease progression or unacceptable toxicity. A peripheral blood immune signature of response to PD-1 blockade in classical Hodgkin lymphoma was defined using TCR beta sequencing and CyTOF. General study outcomes and caveats: Lower diversity was observed in patients in whom nivolumab was started less than 1 year after ASCT, and these patients were excluded from later analyses so that confounding by immune reconstitution would be avoided. The study was restricted to a single clinical trial cohort, and the causes of repertoire differences, possibly disease activity or prior therapy, were left undefined. Trial patients achieving complete response had baseline diversity similar to newly diagnosed patients, whereas partial responders and progressors had significantly lower diversity. By C4D1, a significant rise was seen in CD4+ TCR diversity but not in CD8+ TCR diversity (p=0.0027 vs p=0.16), and the rise was most apparent among complete responders (p=0.02). Baseline TCR diversity was reported to be lower in newly diagnosed patients than in healthy donors and to be lower still in relapsed/refractory patients.

V drops 7 bases and J drops 1 base, leaving 14 bases in between. The germline V gene supplies CDR1 SGHRS and CDR2 YFSETQ. The CDR3 spans 15 residues, from the cysteine through the phenylalanine. Just CDR3 DNA is preserved here, 45 bases in frame from base 1. The Qiagen DNeasy kit was used to extract genomic DNA from unsorted PBMCs and from the negatively selected CD4+ and CD8+ fractions. Using primers that anneal to V and J segments, immunoSEQ multiplex PCR amplified the TCR beta CDR3 regions. A synthetic immune receptor repertoire was used to minimize amplification bias, and any remaining bias was removed computationally after sequencing. Concerning the study's data processing: Repertoire diversity was quantified as the Shannon entropy index using custom Python scripts. The unsorted, CD4+ and CD8+ repertoires were each analyzed separately, with the exception of combined analyses, where CD4+ and CD8+ sequences were merged in silico. A clone counted as expanded when the clone's frequency after treatment rose at least 2-fold relative to C1D1, and clones undetected at baseline were given a pseudocount of 0.5. Clones with 0 or 1 copy at C1D1 were classified as singleton clones, and clones with 2 or more copies were classified as non-singleton clones. Clones expanded in unsorted samples were annotated as CD4+, CD8+ or unknown by matching protein sequences in sorted samples from the same patient. Wilcoxon tests on paired samples were used to test diversity changes from C1D1 to C4D1. This is the immuneACCESS table as TCRdb keeps it, with only in-frame sequences that have V and J called. A part of the clones is gone; compared with another copy, unresolved V genes explain less than half, and the rest is unexplained. V and J calls and clone size follow that table, whereas D and trimming were derived from the DNA. This sample gives about 38,000 clones in total; 70% to 80% of them show up just once. About 9.4% of the sample is in the top ten clones.

This clonotype originated in a human donor with classical Hodgkin lymphoma. The chain joins TRBV5-1 to TRBJ2-2; TRBD1 is a weak D gene call, 5 bases matching. Sequencing used peripheral blood mononuclear cells (PBMCs), obtained before the fourth cycle of nivolumab. DNA sequence: TGCGCCAGCTTTTCCGGCAGGGTGAACACCGGGGAGCTGTTTTTT. Its amino acids are CASFSGRVNTGELFF.